A selection of T cell receptor beta chains follows, all from one sample in a study of graft-versus-host responses after intestinal transplantation. Data came from immunoSEQ multiplex PCR; TCRdb stores just in-frame clones and leaves some out. The data show several thousand clones, 26% seen once. The sample here was alloreactive CD4+ T cells from a mixed lymphocyte reaction culture, taken before intestinal transplant. All receptors come from a human patient who received an intestinal transplant. The CDR3 runs from the conserved cysteine through the conserved F or W. The D gene is left open where the match is weak. Size is stated for part of the rows, as once, few or many counts, or as a class when the clone is expanded.

v_gene,j_gene,abundance,d_gene,CDR3aa,CDR3nt
TRBV7-4,TRBJ2-7,-,TRBD1,CASSSSGTGSYEQYF,TGTGCCAGCAGCTCATCCGGGACAGGTTCCTACGAGCAGTACTTC
TRBV7-9,TRBJ2-7,few,-,CASSQEWGSYEQYF,TGTGCCAGCAGCCAAGAGTGGGGATCCTACGAGCAGTACTTC
TRBV19,TRBJ2-7,-,-,CASSIWAGSYEQYF,TGTGCCAGTAGTATATGGGCAGGTTCCTACGAGCAGTACTTC
TRBV11-3,TRBJ1-5,-,-,CASSSHSVVEPQHF,TGTGCCAGCAGCTCGCACTCTGTTGTGGAGCCCCAGCATTTT
TRBV4-1,TRBJ2-7,-,-,CASSPQSLNEQYF,TGTGCCAGCAGCCCACAGAGCCTTAACGAGCAGTACTTC
TRBV18,TRBJ1-1,few,TRBD1,CASSPRQGAEAFF,TGTGCCAGCTCACCAAGACAGGGGGCTGAAGCTTTCTTT
TRBV5-1,TRBJ1-6,few,-,CASSWGQGYNSPLHF,TGCGCCAGCAGCTGGGGGCAGGGTTATAATTCACCCCTCCACTTT
TRBV18,TRBJ1-1,few,-,CASSPVVWSYSNTEAFF,TGTGCCAGCTCACCAGTGGTCTGGTCTTACTCGAACACTGAAGCTTTCTTT
TRBV6-9,TRBJ2-5,-,-,CASSYRAGLETQYF,TGTGCCAGCAGTTACAGGGCAGGGCTGGAGACCCAGTACTTC
TRBV5-4,TRBJ1-2,-,-,CASGGSIPGKTYGYTF,TGTGCCAGCGGAGGCAGCATACCAGGAAAGACCTATGGCTACACCTTC
TRBV5-6,TRBJ2-7,-,-,CASSLTGPVHEQYF,TGTGCCAGCAGCTTGACGGGGCCGGTCCACGAGCAGTACTTC
TRBV10-3,TRBJ2-3,few,TRBD2,CATRTSEDTQYF,TGTGCCACTCGGACTAGCGAAGATACGCAGTATTTT
TRBV5-1,TRBJ2-3,few,TRBD2,CASRRLAGVTDTQYF,TGCGCCAGCAGGCGACTAGCGGGAGTTACAGATACGCAGTATTTT
TRBV5-1,TRBJ2-3,few,TRBD2,CASSLLTSGTDTQYF,TGCGCCAGCAGCTTGTTAACTAGCGGCACAGATACGCAGTATTTT
TRBV19,TRBJ2-1,few,-,CASSKGDRYNEQFF,TGTGCCAGTAGTAAAGGAGATAGATACAATGAGCAGTTCTTC
TRBV19,TRBJ1-3,medium-sized,-,CASSIGGPSGNTIYF,TGTGCCAGTAGTATAGGGGGACCGTCTGGAAACACCATATATTTT
TRBV7-9,TRBJ2-7,few,TRBD1,CASSRTGGGYEQYF,TGTGCCAGCAGCCGGACAGGGGGAGGGTACGAGCAGTACTTC
TRBV30,TRBJ1-5,-,TRBD1,CARSGTGGYYGNQPQHF,TGTGCCCGGAGTGGGACAGGGGGCTATTATGGCAATCAGCCCCAGCATTTT
TRBV30,TRBJ1-2,-,TRBD1,CAWSAGGYGYTF,TGTGCCTGGAGTGCAGGGGGCTATGGCTACACCTTC
TRBV21-1,TRBJ2-1,-,-,CASSKGSSVQPKGIF,TGTGCCAGCAGCAAAGGGTCTAGCGTCCAACCCAAGGGAATCTTC
TRBV6-6,TRBJ1-1,-,-,CASRLGPRNTEAFF,TGTGCCAGCAGGTTGGGTCCGAGGAACACTGAAGCTTTCTTT
TRBV6-6,TRBJ1-1,few,-,CASTRYGEAEAFF,TGTGCCAGCACCCGTTACGGGGAGGCTGAAGCTTTCTTT
TRBV7-2,TRBJ2-7,-,TRBD2,CASSFSSGYEQYF,TGTGCCAGCAGCTTTTCTAGCGGCTACGAGCAGTACTTC
TRBV28,TRBJ2-7,-,-,CASSFPLKSGEQYF,TGTGCCAGCAGTTTCCCCCTCAAATCGGGAGAGCAGTACTTC